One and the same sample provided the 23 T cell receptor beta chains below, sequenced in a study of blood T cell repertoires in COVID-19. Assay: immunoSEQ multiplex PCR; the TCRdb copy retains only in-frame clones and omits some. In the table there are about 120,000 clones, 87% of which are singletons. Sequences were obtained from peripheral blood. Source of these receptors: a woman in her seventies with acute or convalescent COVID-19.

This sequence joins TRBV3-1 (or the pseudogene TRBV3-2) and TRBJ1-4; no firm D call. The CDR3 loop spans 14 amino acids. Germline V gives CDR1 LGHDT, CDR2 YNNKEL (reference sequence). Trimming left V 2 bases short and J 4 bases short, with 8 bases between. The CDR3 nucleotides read TGTGCCAGCAGCCAACCAGGTCATAATGAAAAACTGTTTTTT. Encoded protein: CASSQPGHNEKLFF.

The CDR3 is CASSSPTSGGAVYEQYF. As DNA, the CDR3 is TGTGCCAGCAGTTCTCCTACTAGCGGGGGGGCCGTATACGAGCAGTACTTC. V is TRBV28 and J is TRBJ2-7, with TRBD2 matching 13 bases. With V trimmed by 4 bases and J by 4 bases, 10 bases remained unmatched. CDR1 and CDR2 (germline): MDHEN, SYDVKM. The length of the CDR3 is 17 residues. Together with reference TRBV28 and TRBJ2-7, the CDR3 gives the full variable domain: DVKVTQSSRYLVKRTGEKVFLECVQDMDHENMFWYRQDPGLGLRLIYFSYDVKMKEKGDIPEGYSVSREKKERFSLILESASTNQTSMYLCASSSPTSGGAVYEQYFGPGTRLTVT.

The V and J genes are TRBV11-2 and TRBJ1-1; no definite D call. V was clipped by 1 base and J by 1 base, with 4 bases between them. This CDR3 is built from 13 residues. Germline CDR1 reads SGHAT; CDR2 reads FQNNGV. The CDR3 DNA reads TGTGCCAGCAGCTTAGGAGAGAACACTGAAGCTTTCTTT. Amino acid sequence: CASSLGENTEAFF. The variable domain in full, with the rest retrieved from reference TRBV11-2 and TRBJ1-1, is EAGVAQSPRYKIIEKRQSVAFWCNPISGHATLYWYQQILGQGPKLLIQFQNNGVVDDSQLPKDRFSAERLKGVDSTLKIQPAKLEDSAVYLCASSLGENTEAFFGQGTRLTVV.

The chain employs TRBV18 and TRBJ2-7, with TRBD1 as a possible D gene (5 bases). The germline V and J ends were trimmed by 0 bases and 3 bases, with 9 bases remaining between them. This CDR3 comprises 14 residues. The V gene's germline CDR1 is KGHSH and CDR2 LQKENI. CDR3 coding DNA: TGTGCCAGCTCACCACCCACCCAGGGCTACGAGCAGTACTTC. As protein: CASSPPTQGYEQYF.

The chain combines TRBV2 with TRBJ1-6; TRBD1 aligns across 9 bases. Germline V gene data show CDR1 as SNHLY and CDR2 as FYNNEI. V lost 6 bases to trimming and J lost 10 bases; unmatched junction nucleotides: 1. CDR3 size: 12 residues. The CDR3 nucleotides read TGTGCCAGCAGGGACAGGGGATCACCCCTCCACTTT. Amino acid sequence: CASRDRGSPLHF.

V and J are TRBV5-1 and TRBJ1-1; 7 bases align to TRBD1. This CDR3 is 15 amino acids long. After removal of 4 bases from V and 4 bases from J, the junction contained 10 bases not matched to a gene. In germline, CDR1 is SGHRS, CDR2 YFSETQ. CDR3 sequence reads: CASSTTGVVSTEAFF. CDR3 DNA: TGCGCCAGCAGCACAACAGGGGTGGTGAGCACTGAAGCTTTCTTT.

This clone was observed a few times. The CDR3 sequence is CASSLGLAAGGQYF. The CDR3 DNA is TGTGCCAGCAGTTTAGGACTAGCGGCGGGGGGGCAGTATTTT. The rearrangement joins TRBV28 to TRBJ2-3; 10 positions agree with TRBD2. Germline CDR1 and CDR2: MDHEN and SYDVKM. The CDR3 consists of 14 residues. Unmatched junction bases numbered 7, after V lost 2 bases and J lost 11 bases.

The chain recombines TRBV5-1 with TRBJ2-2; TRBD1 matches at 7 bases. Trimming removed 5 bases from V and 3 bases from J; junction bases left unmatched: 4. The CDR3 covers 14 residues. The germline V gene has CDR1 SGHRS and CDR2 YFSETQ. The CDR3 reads CASSTGVDTGELFF. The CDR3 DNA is TGCGCCAGCAGTACAGGGGTGGACACCGGGGAGCTGTTTTTT.

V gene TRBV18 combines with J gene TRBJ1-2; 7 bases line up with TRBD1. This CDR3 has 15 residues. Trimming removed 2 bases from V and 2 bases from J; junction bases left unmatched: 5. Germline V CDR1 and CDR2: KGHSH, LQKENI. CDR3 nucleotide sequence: TGTGCCAGCTCACCAAATTGGGGACAGAACTATGGCTACACCTTC. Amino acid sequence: CASSPNWGQNYGYTF.

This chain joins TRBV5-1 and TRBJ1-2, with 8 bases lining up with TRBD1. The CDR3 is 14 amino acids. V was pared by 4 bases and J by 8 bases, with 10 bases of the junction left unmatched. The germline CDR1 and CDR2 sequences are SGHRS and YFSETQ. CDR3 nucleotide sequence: TGCGCCAGCAGCACCGGACAGGGTTTGAGGGGCTACACCTTC. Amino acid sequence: CASSTGQGLRGYTF.

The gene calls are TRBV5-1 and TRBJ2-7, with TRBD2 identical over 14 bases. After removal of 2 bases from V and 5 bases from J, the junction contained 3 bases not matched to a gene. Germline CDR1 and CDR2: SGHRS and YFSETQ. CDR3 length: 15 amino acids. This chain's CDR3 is CASSLSGLAGDEQYF. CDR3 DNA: TGCGCCAGCAGCTTATCGGGACTAGCGGGAGACGAGCAGTACTTC. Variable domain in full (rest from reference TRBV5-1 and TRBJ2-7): KAGVTQTPRYLIKTRGQQVTLSCSPISGHRSVSWYQQTPGQGLQFLFEYFSETQRNKGNFPGRFSGRQFSNSRSEMNVSTLELGDSALYLCASSLSGLAGDEQYFGPGTRLTVT.

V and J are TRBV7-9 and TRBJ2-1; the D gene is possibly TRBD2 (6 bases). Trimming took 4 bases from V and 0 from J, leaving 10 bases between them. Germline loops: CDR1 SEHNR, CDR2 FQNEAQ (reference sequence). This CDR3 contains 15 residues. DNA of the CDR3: TGTGCCAGCAGCTCTCGGGGGAGCTCCTACAATGAGCAGTTCTTC. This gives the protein CASSSRGSSYNEQFF.

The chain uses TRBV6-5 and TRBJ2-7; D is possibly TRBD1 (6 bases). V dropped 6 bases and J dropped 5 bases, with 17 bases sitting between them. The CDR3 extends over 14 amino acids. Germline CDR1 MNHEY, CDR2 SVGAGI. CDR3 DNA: TGTGCCAGCAGCCGGAGAGGGGGAGCAGACGAGCAGTACTTC. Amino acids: CASSRRGGADEQYF.

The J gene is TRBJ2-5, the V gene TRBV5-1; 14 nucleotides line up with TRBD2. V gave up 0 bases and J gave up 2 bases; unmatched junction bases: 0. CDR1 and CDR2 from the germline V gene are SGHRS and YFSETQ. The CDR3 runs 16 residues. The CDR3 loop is CASSLGLAGGQETQYF. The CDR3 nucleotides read TGCGCCAGCAGCTTGGGACTAGCGGGGGGGCAAGAGACCCAGTACTTC.

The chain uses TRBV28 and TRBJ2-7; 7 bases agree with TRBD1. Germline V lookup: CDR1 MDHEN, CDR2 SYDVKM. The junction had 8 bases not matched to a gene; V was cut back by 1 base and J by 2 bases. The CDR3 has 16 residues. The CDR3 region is CASSLSRQDRPYEQYF. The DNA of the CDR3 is TGTGCCAGCAGTTTATCCCGTCAGGACAGGCCCTACGAGCAGTACTTC.

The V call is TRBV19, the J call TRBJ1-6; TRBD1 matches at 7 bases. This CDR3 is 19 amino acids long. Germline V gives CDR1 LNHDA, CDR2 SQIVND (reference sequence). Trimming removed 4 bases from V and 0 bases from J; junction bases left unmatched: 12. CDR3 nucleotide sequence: TGTGCCAGTAGTAACACAGGGGATATTTGGAGCTCCTATAATTCACCCCTCCACTTT. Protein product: CASSNTGDIWSSYNSPLHF.

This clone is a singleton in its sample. CDR3 sequence (DNA): TGTGCCAGCAGCCAAGCCCGGGGGGGGGAGCTGTTTTTT. This gives the protein CASSQARGGELFF. The V call is TRBV3-1 (or the pseudogene TRBV3-2), the J call TRBJ2-2; D perhaps matches TRBD2 (6 bases). The CDR3 consists of 13 residues. Germline CDR1 reads LGHDT; CDR2 reads YNNKEL (reference sequence). Trimming cost V 1 base and J 8 bases, with 8 bases left between them.

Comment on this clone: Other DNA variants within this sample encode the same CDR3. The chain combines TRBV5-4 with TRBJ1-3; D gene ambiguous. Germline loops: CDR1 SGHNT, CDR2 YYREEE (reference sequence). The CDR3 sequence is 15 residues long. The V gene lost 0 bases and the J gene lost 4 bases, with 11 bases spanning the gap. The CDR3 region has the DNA TGTGCCAGCAGCTTGGGCGGTTCTAGCGGAAACACCATATATTTT. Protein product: CASSLGGSSGNTIYF.

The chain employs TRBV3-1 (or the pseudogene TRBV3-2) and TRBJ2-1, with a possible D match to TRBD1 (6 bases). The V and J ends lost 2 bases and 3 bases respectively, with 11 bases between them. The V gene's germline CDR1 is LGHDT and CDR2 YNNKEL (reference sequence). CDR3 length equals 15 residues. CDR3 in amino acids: CASSQNQGNYNEQFF. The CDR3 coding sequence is TGTGCCAGCAGCCAAAACCAGGGGAACTACAATGAGCAGTTCTTC.

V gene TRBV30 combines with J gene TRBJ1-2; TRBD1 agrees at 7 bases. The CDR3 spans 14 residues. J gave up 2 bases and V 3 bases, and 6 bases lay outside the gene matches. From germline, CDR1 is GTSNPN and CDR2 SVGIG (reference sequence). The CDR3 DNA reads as TGTGCCTGGAGCCCCCGACAGGGAAACTATGGCTACACCTTC. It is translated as CAWSPRQGNYGYTF.

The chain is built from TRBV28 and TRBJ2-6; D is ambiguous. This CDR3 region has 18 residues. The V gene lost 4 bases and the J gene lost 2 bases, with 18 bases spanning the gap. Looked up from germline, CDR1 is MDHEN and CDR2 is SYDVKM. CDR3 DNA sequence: TGTGCCAGCAGTTCCCGACATCTCCCTCCGCCTGGGGCCAACGTCCTGACTTTC. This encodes CASSSRHLPPPGANVLTF.

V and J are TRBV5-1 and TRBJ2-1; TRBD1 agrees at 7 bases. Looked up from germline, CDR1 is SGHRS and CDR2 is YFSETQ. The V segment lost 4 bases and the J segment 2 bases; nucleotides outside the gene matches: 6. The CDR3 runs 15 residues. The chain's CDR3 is CASSRTDRAYNEQFF. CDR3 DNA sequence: TGCGCCAGCAGCCGAACTGACAGGGCCTACAATGAGCAGTTCTTC.

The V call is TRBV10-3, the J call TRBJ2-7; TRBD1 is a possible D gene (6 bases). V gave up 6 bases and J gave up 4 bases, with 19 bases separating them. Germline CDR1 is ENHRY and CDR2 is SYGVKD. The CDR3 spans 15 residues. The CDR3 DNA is TGTGCCATCAGGGGTGGACCGGGACACCAATACGAGCAGTACTTC. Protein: CAIRGGPGHQYEQYF.